These T cell receptor beta chains were read from a single sample in a study of blood T cell repertoires in COVID-19. TCRdb keeps only in-frame clones here, not all; method: immunoSEQ multiplex PCR. The top ten clones hold 4% to 4.5% of a sample with 100,000 to 130,000 clones, around 83% of them seen once. What was sequenced was peripheral blood. These receptors came from a woman in her 70s with acute or convalescent COVID-19. CDR3s include the opening cysteine and the closing phenylalanine or tryptophan. Each record gives: D gene, clone size, CDR3 length, V gene, J gene, CDR3 DNA, CDR3 protein. The D gene is left open where the match is weak. Size is stated for part of the rows, as once, few or many counts, or as a class when the clone is expanded.

NA,few,15,TRBV7-3,TRBJ2-6,TGTGCCAGCAGCCCAGACATCTCTGGGGCCAACGTCCTGACTTTC,CASSPDISGANVLTF
NA,NA,13,TRBV9,TRBJ2-1,TGTGCCAGCAGCGTAGGGGGCCGGAATGAGCAGTTCTTC,CASSVGGRNEQFF
TRBD1,NA,17,TRBV19,TRBJ1-2,TGTGCCAGTAGCGACCTATCCACAGGGGGCGGGAACTATGGCTACACCTTC,CASSDLSTGGGNYGYTF
TRBD2,NA,15,TRBV5-1,TRBJ2-2,TGCGCCAGCCGAAGCGGGACCGCTAACACCGGGGAGCTGTTTTTT,CASRSGTANTGELFF
NA,NA,12,TRBV2,TRBJ2-5,TGTGCCAGCGGGCATCCCCAAGAGACCCAGTACTTC,CASGHPQETQYF
NA,few,14,TRBV25-1,TRBJ1-4,TGTGCCAGCAGTGACAGGGCGGCTAATGAAAAACTGTTTTTT,CASSDRAANEKLFF
NA,NA,13,TRBV20-1,TRBJ1-1,TGCAGTGCTAGTTTGACGGGTAACACTGAAGCTTTCTTT,CSASLTGNTEAFF
NA,NA,16,TRBV5-1,TRBJ2-5,TGCGCCAGCAGCTTGGCCACTAGAACGGACGAGGAGGCCCAGTACTTC,CASSLATRTDEEAQYF
NA,NA,12,TRBV6-5,TRBJ1-5,TGTGCCAGCAGGGGCCCCATGGGGCCCCAGCATTTT,CASRGPMGPQHF
NA,NA,13,TRBV24-1,TRBJ1-5,TGTGCCACCAGTGGACAGGGCAATCAGCCCCAGCATTTT,CATSGQGNQPQHF
NA,NA,14,TRBV5-3,TRBJ1-3,TGTGCCAGAAGCACCCGGACAGCTGGAAACACCATATATTTT,CARSTRTAGNTIYF
NA,NA,14,TRBV7-2,TRBJ1-6,TGTGCCAGCAGCTTACGAGGACCGACGGGGCCCCTCCACTTT,CASSLRGPTGPLHF
NA,NA,15,TRBV7-2,TRBJ1-1,TGTGCCAGCAGCCCGCACCCCACAGGGTGGACTGAAGCTTTCTTT,CASSPHPTGWTEAFF
TRBD2,many,15,TRBV2,TRBJ2-1,TGTGCCAGCAGTTCAAGCGGGGGGGTCTACAATGAGCAGTTCTTC,CASSSSGGVYNEQFF
TRBD2,NA,16,TRBV6-4,TRBJ2-2,TGTGCCAGCAGTTCGATAGCGGGGGCGTACACCGGGGAGCTGTTTTTT,CASSSIAGAYTGELFF
NA,NA,13,TRBV6-1,TRBJ2-5,TGTGCCAGCAGTGATCCTAGGGGAGAGACCCAGTACTTC,CASSDPRGETQYF
TRBD1,NA,16,TRBV7-9,TRBJ1-3,TGTGCCAGCAGCTCCCCAGGGGGACGCTCTGGAAACACCATATATTTT,CASSSPGGRSGNTIYF
NA,NA,17,TRBV19,TRBJ1-5,TGTGCCAGTAGGCCCAAACTGACAGTCTATAGCAATCAGCCCCAGCATTTT,CASRPKLTVYSNQPQHF
NA,NA,12,TRBV24-1,TRBJ2-1,TGTGCCACCAGTGATGTTATGAATGAGCAGTTCTTC,CATSDVMNEQFF
TRBD2,NA,19,TRBV3-1/TRBV3-2,TRBJ2-3,TGTGCCAGCAGCCAAGCGGGGGGGCCAAGTGCTAGAGGGACAGATACGCAGTATTTT,CASSQAGGPSARGTDTQYF
TRBD2,NA,15,TRBV7-3,TRBJ2-1,TGTGCCAGCAGCCCAGGGACTAGCGGCTACAATGAGCAGTTCTTC,CASSPGTSGYNEQFF
NA,once,13,TRBV9,TRBJ2-5,TGTGCCAGCAGCGTAGAAGCTCAAGAGACCCAGTACTTC,CASSVEAQETQYF
NA,NA,14,TRBV2,TRBJ2-6,TGTGCCAGCAATTTGAGATATGGGGCCAACGTCCTGACTTTC,CASNLRYGANVLTF